These T cell receptor beta chains were read from a single sample in a study of early T cells in non-severe SARS-CoV-2 infection. TCRdb redid the calling of the 5' RACE reads with MiXCR, one entry per CDR3 protein. The sample lists roughly 51,000 distinct CDR3 sequences, about 6.5% occurring once. This specimen was whole blood, taken at baseline. These receptors all stem from an adult who was a healthcare worker with PCR-confirmed SARS-CoV-2 infection or an uninfected control (not recorded which). Both conserved end residues are part of each CDR3. The order of the fields is clone size, V gene, J gene, D gene, CDR3 DNA, CDR3 protein. A D gene is named only where the DNA matches it firmly. A row's size may be missing; if present it is once, few, many or a size class.

many,TRBV18,TRBJ1-1,NA,TGTGCCAGCTCACCACCCCCGGGAAACACTGAAGCTTTCTTT,CASSPPPGNTEAFF
many,TRBV19,TRBJ2-7,TRBD1,TGTGCCAGTAGTTTGCTGGCGGGACAGGGTACCCACGAGCAGTACTTC,CASSLLAGQGTHEQYF
few,TRBV11-3,TRBJ2-1,NA,TGTGCCAGCAGCTTAGTCGAGAGGCAGGCGGGGAATGAGCAGTTCTTC,CASSLVERQAGNEQFF
few,TRBV5-1,TRBJ1-2,NA,TGCGCCAGCAGCTTGGAGACAGTCCTCTATGGCTACACCTTC,CASSLETVLYGYTF
many,TRBV12-3/TRBV12-4,TRBJ2-3,NA,TGTGCCAGCAGTCCCCGGGACCAGCACACAGATACGCAGTATTTT,CASSPRDQHTDTQYF
few,TRBV11-3,TRBJ2-7,NA,TGTGCCAGCAGCCCTGGGGGACTCTCCTACGAGCAGTACTTC,CASSPGGLSYEQYF
many,TRBV28,TRBJ2-7,NA,TGTGCCAGCAGTTTCGTCCAGGTTCCCACCTACGAGCAGTACTTC,CASSFVQVPTYEQYF
few,TRBV7-9,TRBJ1-1,TRBD1,TGTGCCAGCAGCTCTCTTTTGGGGACAGGGAGACAAACTGAAGCTTTCTTT,CASSSLLGTGRQTEAFF
many,TRBV20-1,TRBJ2-5,NA,TGCAGTGCTAGAAAGGCGGACTACCCCCAAGAGACCCAGTACTTC,CSARKADYPQETQYF
many,TRBV7-6,TRBJ2-7,NA,TGTGCCAGCAGCCCCCGGGGTCACGAGCAGTACTTC,CASSPRGHEQYF
NA,TRBV27,TRBJ2-2,NA,TGTGCCAGCAGTCGATGGGACACCGAGGAGCTGTTTTTT,CASSRWDTEELFF
many,TRBV4-3,TRBJ2-7,TRBD2,TGCGCCAGCAGCCAACAGCGGGGCGGGGCAGGGACGTTCTACGAGCAGTACTTC,CASSQQRGGAGTFYEQYF
NA,TRBV7-2,TRBJ2-3,NA,TGTGCCAGCAGCCGAGTCCCACTCCCCACAGATACGCAGTATTTT,CASSRVPLPTDTQYF
NA,TRBV30,TRBJ1-1,NA,TGTGCCTGGAAGACAGGCGTGAACACTGAAGCTTTCTTT,CAWKTGVNTEAFF
many,TRBV11-2,TRBJ2-7,NA,TGTGCCAGCAGCTTAGGTAACGGACCCTACGAGCAGTACTTC,CASSLGNGPYEQYF
many,TRBV7-2,TRBJ1-1,NA,TGTGCCAGCAGCTTAAGGGCGGTGTCGGCAACTCAGAACACTGAAGCTTTCTTT,CASSLRAVSATQNTEAFF
NA,TRBV20-1,TRBJ1-5,NA,TGCAGTGCTAGAGATCGGGTGGGCGTTCAGCCCCAGCATTTT,CSARDRVGVQPQHF